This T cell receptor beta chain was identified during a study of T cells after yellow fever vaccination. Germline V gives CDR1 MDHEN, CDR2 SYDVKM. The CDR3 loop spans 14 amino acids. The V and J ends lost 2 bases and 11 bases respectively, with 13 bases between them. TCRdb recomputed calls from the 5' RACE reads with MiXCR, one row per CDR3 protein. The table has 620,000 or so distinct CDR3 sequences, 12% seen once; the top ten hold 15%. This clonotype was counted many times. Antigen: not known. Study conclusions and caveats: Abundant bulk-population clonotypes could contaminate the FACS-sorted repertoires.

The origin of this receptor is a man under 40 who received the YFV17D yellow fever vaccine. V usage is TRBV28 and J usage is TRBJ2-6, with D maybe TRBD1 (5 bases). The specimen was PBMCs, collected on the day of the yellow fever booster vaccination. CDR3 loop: CASSLGGRVYVLTF. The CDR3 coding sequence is TGTGCCAGCAGTTTAGGTGGCAGGGTCTACGTCCTGACTTTC.